This section outlines one T cell receptor (beta chain) sequence together with its context. Clones were sequenced by immunoSEQ multiplex PCR, and TCRdb holds only the in-frame ones, with some missing. The table records about 73,000 clones, 85% to 95% of them present only once. The sample is drawn from a study of Tregs in tolerant kidney transplant recipients. Unstimulated regulatory T cells (CD4+CD25+CD127-), CD4+CD25- non-regulatory cells, CD4 and CD8 cells were FACS-sorted from thawed PBMCs. Trimming pared 2 bases from V and 10 bases from J, leaving 12 bases between. The length of the CDR3 is 13 residues. Germline assignment: CDR1 SEHNR and CDR2 FQNEAQ (reference sequence).

The rearrangement links TRBV7-9 to TRBJ2-1; D may be TRBD2 (5 bases). Sequenced here: Tregs from blood, sampled before the transplant. The source is a human donor who received a combined kidney and bone marrow transplant. The CDR3 DNA follows: TGTGCCAGCAGCTTACCATCGGGAACAGAGCAGTTCTTC. It specifies CASSLPSGTEQFF.